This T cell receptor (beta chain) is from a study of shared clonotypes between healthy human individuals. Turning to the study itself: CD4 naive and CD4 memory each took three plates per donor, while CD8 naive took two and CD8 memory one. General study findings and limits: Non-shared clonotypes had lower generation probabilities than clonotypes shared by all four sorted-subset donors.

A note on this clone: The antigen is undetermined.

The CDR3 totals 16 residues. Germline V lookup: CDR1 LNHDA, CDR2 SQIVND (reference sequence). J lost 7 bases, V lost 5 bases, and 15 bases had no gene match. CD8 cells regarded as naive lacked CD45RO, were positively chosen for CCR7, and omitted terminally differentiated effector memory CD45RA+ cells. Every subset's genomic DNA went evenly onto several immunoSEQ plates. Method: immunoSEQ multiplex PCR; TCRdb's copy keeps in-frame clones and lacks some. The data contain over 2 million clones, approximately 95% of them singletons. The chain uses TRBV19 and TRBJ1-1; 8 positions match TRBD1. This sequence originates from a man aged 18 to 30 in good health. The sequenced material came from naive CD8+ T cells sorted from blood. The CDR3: CASSSMDRARLNEAFF. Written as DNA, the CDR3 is TGTGCCAGTAGTTCGATGGACAGGGCCCGTCTCAATGAAGCTTTCTTT.